Below, 28 T cell receptor beta chains from the same sample are listed, as sequenced in a study of blood T cell repertoires in COVID-19. TCRdb's copy holds only in-frame clones and misses some; the assay was immunoSEQ multiplex PCR. The top ten hold 1.9% of the sample, which has hundreds of thousands of clones, less than 85% seen once. Sequencing input: PBMCs or T cells enriched from blood (not recorded which). These receptors were collected from a woman under 40 who had been exposed to COVID-19.

J is TRBJ1-2 and V is TRBV28, with D possibly being TRBD1 (5 bases). Trimming cost V 3 bases and J 8 bases, with 19 bases left between them. Germline CDR1 and CDR2: MDHEN and SYDVKM. The CDR3 sequence is 15 residues long. The CDR3 here is CASSFWGDRREGYTF. The CDR3 DNA is TGTGCCAGCAGTTTTTGGGGGGACCGCCGGGAGGGCTACACCTTC.

The CDR3 coding sequence is TGTGCCAGCAGCATGGGACTAGCGGGAGGGAGCTCCTACAATGAGCAGTTCTTC. Amino acids: CASSMGLAGGSSYNEQFF. V gene TRBV7-3 combines with J gene TRBJ2-1; 16 bases agree with TRBD2. Germline CDR1 is SGHTA and CDR2 is FQGTGA. V lost 5 bases to trimming and J lost 0 bases; unmatched junction nucleotides: 4. This CDR3 spans 18 amino acids.

This CDR3 is CASSLGLDTQYF. In nucleotides, the CDR3 is TGTGCCAGCAGCCTCGGACTAGATACGCAGTATTTT. V gene TRBV7-2 combines with J gene TRBJ2-3, with D maybe TRBD2 (5 bases). The CDR3 covers 12 residues. Germline V gene lookup returns CDR1 SGHTA and CDR2 FQGNSA. V shed 5 bases and J shed 5 bases, with 8 bases lying between them.

The chain carries TRBV6-6 and TRBJ1-5, with 8 bases identical to TRBD1. Germline V gene sequence: CDR1 MNHNY, CDR2 SVGAGI (reference sequence). The CDR3 has 14 residues. Trimming took 7 bases from V and 6 from J; bases not matched to a gene: 8. The CDR3 nucleotides are TGTGCCAGCACCCGAGGACAGGGTAGTCAGCCCCAGCATTTT. Amino acid sequence: CASTRGQGSQPQHF.

This sequence joins TRBV3-1 (or the pseudogene TRBV3-2) and TRBJ2-7; 9 positions agree with TRBD2. Germline V gene lookup returns CDR1 LGHDT and CDR2 YNNKEL (reference sequence). The CDR3 length is 16 residues. V was clipped by 3 bases and J by 6 bases; unmatched bases: 12. DNA for the CDR3: TGTGCCAGCAGCCATAACGCTTTAGCGGGAGCGGGCGAGCAGTACTTC. This gives the protein CASSHNALAGAGEQYF.

In DNA form, the CDR3 reads TGTGCCAGCAGCGTAGAGGCTAGCGGATACAATGAGCAGTTCTTC. Protein: CASSVEASGYNEQFF. V is TRBV9 and J is TRBJ2-1; 7 bases match TRBD2. Trimming removed 0 bases from V and 4 bases from J; junction bases left unmatched: 4. This CDR3 contains 15 residues. Germline V gene lookup returns CDR1 SGDLS and CDR2 YYNGEE.

The chain links TRBV4-1 to TRBJ2-7; TRBD1 is a possible D gene (6 bases). Germline CDR1 MGHRA, CDR2 YSYEKL. Deletions cut 4 bases from V and 0 bases from J, with 13 bases between. CDR3 length: 15 amino acids. Here the CDR3 DNA reads TGCGCCAGCAGCCCTACAGGGTCCTACTCCTACGAGCAGTACTTC. This translates into CASSPTGSYSYEQYF.

V and J are TRBV28 and TRBJ2-7, with TRBD1 matching 7 bases. The ends lost 3 bases at V and 3 bases at J; junction bases unmatched: 17. From germline, CDR1 is MDHEN and CDR2 SYDVKM. CDR3 size: 18 residues. The CDR3 spells CASSFRGLSPPPLYEQYF. The CDR3 DNA reads TGTGCCAGCAGTTTCAGGGGGTTGTCACCCCCCCCTCTCTACGAGCAGTACTTC.

V is TRBV5-8 and J is TRBJ1-2; no definite D call. Trimming removed 0 bases at V and 5 bases at J, with 5 bases between. The V gene's germline CDR1 is SGHTS and CDR2 YDEGEE. The CDR3 totals 12 residues. The CDR3 coding sequence is TGTGCCAGCAGCTTGGCCGGGTATGGCTACACCTTC. Amino acids: CASSLAGYGYTF.

The chain links TRBV28 to TRBJ2-5; TRBD1 aligns across 10 bases. The CDR3 sequence is 16 residues long. Germline CDR1 reads MDHEN; CDR2 reads SYDVKM. The trim removed 2 bases at V and 2 bases at J, leaving 5 bases unmatched. The CDR3 bases are TGTGCCAGCAGTTTACCGGACAGGGGGGCTCAAGAGACCCAGTACTTC. The encoded protein is CASSLPDRGAQETQYF.

This chain uses TRBV3-1 (or the pseudogene TRBV3-2) with TRBJ1-2, with D perhaps TRBD1 (5 bases). The germline CDR1 and CDR2 sequences are LGHDT and YNNKEL (reference sequence). The CDR3 length is 13 residues. Trimming pared 1 base from V and 4 bases from J, leaving 7 bases between. This CDR3 reads CASSQVTAYGYTF. DNA for the CDR3: TGTGCCAGCAGCCAAGTGACAGCCTATGGCTACACCTTC.

The chain has TRBV11-1 and TRBJ1-3; 7 bases match TRBD1. V trimming: 5 bases; J trimming: 0 bases; junction bases outside the gene matches: 4. Germline assignment: CDR1 SGHAT and CDR2 FQDESV (reference sequence). The CDR3 covers 15 residues. CDR3 in DNA: TGTGCCAGCAGCCTGGGACAGCTCTCTGGAAACACCATATATTTT. It yields the protein CASSLGQLSGNTIYF.

Comments on this clone: A read error may produce the germline difference seen at one junction end. The chain joins TRBV5-1 to TRBJ2-7, with 9 bases identical to TRBD1. Germline V CDR1 and CDR2: SGHRS, YFSETQ. The CDR3 loop spans 16 amino acids. The CDR3 DNA reads as TGCGCCAGCAGGTTGGGCACGGGACAGGGTTTCTACGAGCAGTACTTC. Amino acids: CASRLGTGQGFYEQYF.

In its sample, this clone was seen a few times. This chain connects TRBV30 to TRBJ1-1; D gene ambiguous. CDR3 length equals 13 residues. The V end lost 0 bases, the J end lost 0 bases, and 5 bases lay between the germline ends. CDR1 and CDR2 from the germline V gene are GTSNPN and SVGIG (reference sequence). CDR3 sequence (DNA): TGTGCCTGGAGTGTACAGATGAACACTGAAGCTTTCTTT. This codes for CAWSVQMNTEAFF.

The V call is TRBV28, the J call TRBJ1-2; 7 bases line up with TRBD1. V shed 5 bases and J 4 bases; nucleotides not matched to a gene: 7. CDR1 is MDHEN, CDR2 SYDVKM, per germline. This CDR3 has 14 residues. CDR3: CASSETGTAYGYTF. For the CDR3, the DNA is TGTGCCAGCAGTGAAACCGGGACAGCCTATGGCTACACCTTC.

This clone appeared a few times. The chain recombines TRBV7-2 with TRBJ1-5, with TRBD1 matching 9 bases. The CDR3 sequence is 15 residues long. V lost 5 bases and J lost 4; bases outside the gene matches: 6. Germline V CDR1 and CDR2: SGHTA, FQGNSA. The CDR3 DNA is TGTGCCAGCAGCAGGGGGACAGGGCGGAATCAGCCCCAGCATTTT. Protein: CASSRGTGRNQPQHF.

CDR3 coding DNA: TGTGCCAGCAGCTTAGAGGTAGGGCGGGACTCCTACAATGAGCAGTTCTTC. Protein product: CASSLEVGRDSYNEQFF. The chain joins TRBV11-2 to TRBJ2-1, with D possibly matching TRBD2 (6 bases). Germline values: CDR1 SGHAT, CDR2 FQNNGV. V was cut by 0 bases and J by 0 bases, with 12 bases left in between. The CDR3 is 17 amino acids.

V usage is TRBV10-3 and J usage is TRBJ2-7; possible D gene TRBD2, 6 bases. Germline-derived CDR1 and CDR2 are ENHRY and SYGVKD. The ends were cut back, 4 bases at V and 3 bases at J, with 19 bases in the middle. CDR3 length: 16 residues. The CDR3 nucleotides read TGTGCCATCAGTGGGGGGGTGGCTAGCGTCGACTACGAGCAGTACTTC. It translates to CAISGGVASVDYEQYF.

The table lists this clone with a count of one. This chain uses TRBV7-6 with TRBJ2-3, with TRBD2 as a possible D gene (6 bases). Germline CDR1 and CDR2: SGHVS and FNYEAQ. The CDR3 extends over 14 amino acids. V lost 1 base, J lost 2 bases, and 7 bases lay in between. Here the CDR3 reads CASSLGGNTDTQYF. In DNA form, the CDR3 reads TGTGCCAGCAGCTTAGGCGGGAACACAGATACGCAGTATTTT. The whole variable domain, filled in from reference TRBV7-6 and TRBJ2-3, reads GAGVSQSPRYKVTKRGQDVALRCDPISGHVSLYWYRQALGQGPEFLTYFNYEAQQDKSGLPNDRFSAERPEGSISTLTIQRTEQRDSAMYRCASSLGGNTDTQYFGPGTRLTVL.

This chain uses TRBV3-1 (or the pseudogene TRBV3-2) with TRBJ2-1, with D maybe TRBD2 (6 bases). The CDR3 runs 17 residues. Trimming pared 0 bases from V and 3 bases from J, leaving 15 bases between. Germline CDR1 and CDR2: LGHDT and YNNKEL (reference sequence). The CDR3 DNA reads as TGTGCCAGCAGCCAAGATCAATCCGGGGGATTCTACAATGAGCAGTTCTTC. It codes for CASSQDQSGGFYNEQFF.

The chain uses TRBV5-8 and TRBJ2-1, with TRBD1 as a possible D gene (6 bases). V was shortened by 5 bases and J by 12 bases, with 15 bases between the two germline ends. CDR1 and CDR2 from the germline V gene are SGHTS and YDEGEE. The CDR3 is 12 amino acids. The CDR3 loop reads CASRFNRVGQFF. DNA for the CDR3: TGTGCCAGCAGGTTTAACAGGGTAGGGCAGTTCTTC.

J is TRBJ2-2 and V is TRBV19, with D perhaps TRBD1 (6 bases). Per the germline V gene, CDR1 is LNHDA and CDR2 is SQIVND (reference sequence). V lost 2 bases, J lost 0 bases, and 13 bases lay in between. The CDR3 is 17 amino acids. Here the CDR3 reads CASSIPGHSSNTGELFF. In nucleotides, the CDR3 is TGTGCCAGTAGTATACCGGGACACAGTTCGAACACCGGGGAGCTGTTTTTT.

V and J are TRBV7-9 and TRBJ1-2; TRBD1 might be the D (5 bases). Germline-derived CDR1 and CDR2 are SEHNR and FQNEAQ (reference sequence). The ends were cut back, 1 base at V and 7 bases at J, with 16 bases in the middle. The CDR3 loop spans 15 amino acids. This CDR3 reads CASSLVRQGVSGYTF. CDR3 coding DNA: TGTGCCAGCAGCTTAGTCCGTCAGGGTGTTAGTGGCTACACCTTC.

The chain links TRBV6-2 or TRBV6-3 to TRBJ2-7; 8 nucleotides agree with TRBD1. The CDR3 contains 14 residues. V lost 5 bases to trimming and J lost 0 bases; unmatched junction nucleotides: 3. Germline lookup yields CDR1 MNHEY and CDR2 SVGEGT. Here the CDR3 reads CASSATGGSYEQYF. CDR3 DNA: TGTGCCAGCAGTGCTACAGGGGGCTCCTACGAGCAGTACTTC.

This clone was picked up one time. CDR3 in DNA: TGTGCCAGCAGTCCTCAGACAGGGGTAATGAACACTGAAGCTTTCTTT. Protein sequence: CASSPQTGVMNTEAFF. This chain joins TRBV27 and TRBJ1-1; 8 nucleotides line up with TRBD1. Trimming at V came to 5 bases and at J to 0 bases, leaving 8 bases not matched to a gene. This CDR3 is 16 amino acids long. CDR1 is MNHEY, CDR2 SMNVEV, per germline (reference sequence).

The chain uses TRBV7-8 and TRBJ1-4; TRBD1 aligns across 12 bases. In germline, CDR1 is SGHVS, CDR2 FQNEAQ. The V and J ends lost 5 bases and 2 bases, in that order; junction bases with no gene match: 12. CDR3 length: 19 residues. CDR3 sequence (DNA): TGTGCCAGCAGCGCGCGCCGGGACAGGGGGCGGTCTACTAATGAAAAACTGTTTTTT. This codes for CASSARRDRGRSTNEKLFF.

V usage is TRBV19 and J usage is TRBJ2-1; TRBD2 is a possible D gene (5 bases). V was shortened by 7 bases and J by 0 bases, with 19 bases between the two germline ends. The CDR3 runs to 17 residues. Germline V gene sequence: CDR1 LNHDA, CDR2 SQIVND (reference sequence). The CDR3 bases are TGTGCCAGTACCCACACGGGAAGCGGAGTCTCCTACAATGAGCAGTTCTTC. This sequence encodes CASTHTGSGVSYNEQFF.

The genes are TRBV4-1 and TRBJ1-5; D remains unclear. The CDR3 spans 14 residues. Germline V gene sequence: CDR1 MGHRA, CDR2 YSYEKL. Trimming cost V 4 bases and J 5 bases, with 12 bases left between them. CDR3 sequence: CASSRAGSDQPQHF. The CDR3 DNA follows: TGCGCCAGCAGCCGCGCGGGGAGTGATCAGCCCCAGCATTTT.